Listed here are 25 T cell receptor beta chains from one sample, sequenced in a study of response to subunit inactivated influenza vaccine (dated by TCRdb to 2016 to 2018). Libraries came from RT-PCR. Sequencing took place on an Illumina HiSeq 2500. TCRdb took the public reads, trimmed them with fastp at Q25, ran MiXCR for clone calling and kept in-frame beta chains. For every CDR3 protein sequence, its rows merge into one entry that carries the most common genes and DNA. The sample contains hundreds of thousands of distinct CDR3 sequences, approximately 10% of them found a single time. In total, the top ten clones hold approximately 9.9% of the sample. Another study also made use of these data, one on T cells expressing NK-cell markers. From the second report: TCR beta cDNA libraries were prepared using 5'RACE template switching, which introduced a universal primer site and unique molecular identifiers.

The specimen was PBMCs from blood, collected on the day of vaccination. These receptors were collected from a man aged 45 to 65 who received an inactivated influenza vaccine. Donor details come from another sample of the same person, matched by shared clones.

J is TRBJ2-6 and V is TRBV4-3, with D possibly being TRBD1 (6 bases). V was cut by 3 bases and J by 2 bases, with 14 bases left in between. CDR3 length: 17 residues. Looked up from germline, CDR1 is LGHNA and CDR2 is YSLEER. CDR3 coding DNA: TGCGCCAGCAGCCAGCGAGCAGGGGTCGCTGGGGCCAACGTCCTGACTTTC. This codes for CASSQRAGVAGANVLTF.

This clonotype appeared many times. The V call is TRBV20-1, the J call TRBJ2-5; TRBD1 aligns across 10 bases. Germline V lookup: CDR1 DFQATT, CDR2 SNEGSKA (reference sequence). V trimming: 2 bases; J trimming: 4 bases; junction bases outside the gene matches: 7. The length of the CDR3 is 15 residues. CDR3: CSARSGTGDRETQYF. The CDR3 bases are TGCAGTGCTAGATCGGGGACAGGGGATAGAGAGACCCAGTACTTC.

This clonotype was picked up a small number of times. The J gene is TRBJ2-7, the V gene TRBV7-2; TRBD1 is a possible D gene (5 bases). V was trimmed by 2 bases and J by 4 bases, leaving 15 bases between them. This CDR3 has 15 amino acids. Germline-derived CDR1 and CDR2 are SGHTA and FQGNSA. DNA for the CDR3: TGTGCCAGCAGCTTAACGGCAGGGAAGGGGTACGAGCAGTACTTC. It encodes CASSLTAGKGYEQYF.

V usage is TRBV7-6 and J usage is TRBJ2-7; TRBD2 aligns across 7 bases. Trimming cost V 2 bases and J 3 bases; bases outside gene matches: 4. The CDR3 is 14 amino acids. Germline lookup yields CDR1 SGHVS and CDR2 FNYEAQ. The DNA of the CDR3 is TGTGCCAGCAGCTTATCCCCTAGCGGCTACGAGCAGTACTTC. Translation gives CASSLSPSGYEQYF.

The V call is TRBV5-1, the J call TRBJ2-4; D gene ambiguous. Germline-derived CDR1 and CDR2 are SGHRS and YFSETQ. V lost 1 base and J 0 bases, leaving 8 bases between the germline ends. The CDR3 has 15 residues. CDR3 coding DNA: TGCGCCAGCAGCTTGTCCGCGCTAGCCAAAAACATTCAGTACTTC. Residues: CASSLSALAKNIQYF.

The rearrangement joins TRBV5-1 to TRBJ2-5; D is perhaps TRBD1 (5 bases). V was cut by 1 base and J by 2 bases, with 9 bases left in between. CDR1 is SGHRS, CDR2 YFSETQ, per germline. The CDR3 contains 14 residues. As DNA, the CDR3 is TGCGCCAGCAGCTTGCAGGACACACAAGAGACCCAGTACTTC. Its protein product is CASSLQDTQETQYF.

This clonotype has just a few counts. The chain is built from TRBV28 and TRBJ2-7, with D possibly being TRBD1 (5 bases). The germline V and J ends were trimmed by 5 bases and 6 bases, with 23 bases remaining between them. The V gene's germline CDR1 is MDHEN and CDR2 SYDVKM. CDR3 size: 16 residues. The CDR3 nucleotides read TGTGCCAGCAGTCCCCCCGGACACAATGGATTGGCCGAGCAGTACTTC. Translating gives CASSPPGHNGLAEQYF.

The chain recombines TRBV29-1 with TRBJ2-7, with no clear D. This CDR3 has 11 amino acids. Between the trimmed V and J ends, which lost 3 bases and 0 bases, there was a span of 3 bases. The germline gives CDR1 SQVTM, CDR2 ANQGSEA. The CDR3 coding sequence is TGCAGCGTTGACTCCTCCTACGAGCAGTACTTC. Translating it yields CSVDSSYEQYF.

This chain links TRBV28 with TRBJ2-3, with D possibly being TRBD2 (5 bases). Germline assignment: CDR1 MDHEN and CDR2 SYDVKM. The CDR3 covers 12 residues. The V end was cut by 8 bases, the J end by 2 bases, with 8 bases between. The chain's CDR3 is CASGGPTDTQYF. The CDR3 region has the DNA TGTGCCAGCGGAGGACCCACAGATACGCAGTATTTT.

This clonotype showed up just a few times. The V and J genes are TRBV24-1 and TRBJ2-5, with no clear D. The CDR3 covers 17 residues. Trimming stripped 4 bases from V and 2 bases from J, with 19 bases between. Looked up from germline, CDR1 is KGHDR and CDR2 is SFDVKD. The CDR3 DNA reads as TGTGCCACCAGTGAAAGTGGTGTCACCGGATATCAAGAGACCCAGTACTTC. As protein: CATSESGVTGYQETQYF.

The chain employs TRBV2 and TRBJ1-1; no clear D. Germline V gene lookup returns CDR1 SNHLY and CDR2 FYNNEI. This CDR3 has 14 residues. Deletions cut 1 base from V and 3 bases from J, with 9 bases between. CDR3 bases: TGTGCCAGCAGTGAAGTCACCGGGTACACTGAAGCTTTCTTT. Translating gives CASSEVTGYTEAFF.

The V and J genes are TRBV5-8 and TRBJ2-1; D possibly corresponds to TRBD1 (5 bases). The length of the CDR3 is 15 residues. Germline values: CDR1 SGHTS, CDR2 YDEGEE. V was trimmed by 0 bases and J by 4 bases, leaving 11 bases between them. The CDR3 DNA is TGTGCCAGCAGCTTGGGACAGATAGTGTACAATGAGCAGTTCTTC. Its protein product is CASSLGQIVYNEQFF.

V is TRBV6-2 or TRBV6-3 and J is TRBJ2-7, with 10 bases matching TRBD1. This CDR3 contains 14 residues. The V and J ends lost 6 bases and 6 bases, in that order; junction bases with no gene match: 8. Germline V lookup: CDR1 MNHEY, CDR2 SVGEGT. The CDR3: CASSPTRDRGEQYF. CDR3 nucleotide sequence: TGTGCCAGCAGCCCAACCAGGGACAGGGGCGAGCAGTACTTC.

The CDR3 bases are TGCGCCAGCAGCGGGACGACTAGCGGGACCTACAATGAGCAGTTCTTC. Protein sequence: CASSGTTSGTYNEQFF. This chain joins TRBV5-1 and TRBJ2-1, with TRBD2 identical over 11 bases. The ends lost 4 bases at V and 2 bases at J; junction bases unmatched: 5. The CDR3 is made up of 16 amino acids. Per the germline V gene, CDR1 is SGHRS and CDR2 is YFSETQ.

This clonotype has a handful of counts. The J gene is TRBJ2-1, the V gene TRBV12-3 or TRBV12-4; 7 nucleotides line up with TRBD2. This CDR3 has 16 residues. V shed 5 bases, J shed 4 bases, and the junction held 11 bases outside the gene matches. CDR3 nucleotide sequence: TGTGCCAGCAGTCCCGGACTAGATCAGATGTACAATGAGCAGTTCTTC. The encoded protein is CASSPGLDQMYNEQFF.

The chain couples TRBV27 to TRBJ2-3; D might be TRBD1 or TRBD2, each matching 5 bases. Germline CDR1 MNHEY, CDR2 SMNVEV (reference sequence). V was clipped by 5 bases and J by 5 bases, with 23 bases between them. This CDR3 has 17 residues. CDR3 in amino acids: CASSPLGSVIGEDTQYF. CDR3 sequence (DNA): TGTGCCAGCAGTCCCCTGGGTAGCGTCATAGGGGAAGATACGCAGTATTTT.

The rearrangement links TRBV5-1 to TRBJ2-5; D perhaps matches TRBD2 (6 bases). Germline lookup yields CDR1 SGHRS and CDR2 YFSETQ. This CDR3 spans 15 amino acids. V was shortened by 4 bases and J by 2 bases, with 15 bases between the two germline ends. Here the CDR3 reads CASSGVVGTQETQYF. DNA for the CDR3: TGCGCCAGCAGCGGGGTAGTTGGGACTCAAGAGACCCAGTACTTC. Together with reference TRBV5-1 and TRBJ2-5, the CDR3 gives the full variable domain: KAGVTQTPRYLIKTRGQQVTLSCSPISGHRSVSWYQQTPGQGLQFLFEYFSETQRNKGNFPGRFSGRQFSNSRSEMNVSTLELGDSALYLCASSGVVGTQETQYFGPGTRLLVL.

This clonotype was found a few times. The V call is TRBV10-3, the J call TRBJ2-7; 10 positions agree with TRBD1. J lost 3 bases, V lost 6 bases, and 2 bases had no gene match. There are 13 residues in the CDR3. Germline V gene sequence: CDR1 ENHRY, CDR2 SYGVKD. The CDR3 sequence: CAISRTGGYEQYF. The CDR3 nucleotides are TGTGCCATCAGCAGGACAGGGGGCTACGAGCAGTACTTC.

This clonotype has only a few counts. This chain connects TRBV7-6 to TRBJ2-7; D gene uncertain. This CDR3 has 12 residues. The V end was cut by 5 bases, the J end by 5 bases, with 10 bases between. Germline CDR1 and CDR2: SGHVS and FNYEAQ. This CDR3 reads CASSPALHEQYF. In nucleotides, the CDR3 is TGTGCCAGCAGCCCAGCGCTCCACGAGCAGTACTTC.

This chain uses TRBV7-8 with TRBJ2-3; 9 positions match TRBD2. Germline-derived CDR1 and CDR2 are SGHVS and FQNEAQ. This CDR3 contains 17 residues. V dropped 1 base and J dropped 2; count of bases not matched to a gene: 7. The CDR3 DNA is TGTGCCAGCAGCTTAGGATTCCTAGCGGGACCCACAGATACGCAGTATTTT. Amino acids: CASSLGFLAGPTDTQYF.

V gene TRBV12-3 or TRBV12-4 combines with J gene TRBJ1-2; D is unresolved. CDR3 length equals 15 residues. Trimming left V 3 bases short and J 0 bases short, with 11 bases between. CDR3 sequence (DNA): TGTGCCAGCAGTTTTCGTCCCAACCCTAACTATGGCTACACCTTC. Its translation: CASSFRPNPNYGYTF.

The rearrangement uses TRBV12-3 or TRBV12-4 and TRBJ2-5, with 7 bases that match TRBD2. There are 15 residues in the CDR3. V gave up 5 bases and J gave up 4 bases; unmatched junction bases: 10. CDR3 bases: TGTGCCAGCAGTCCCCGGCAGGGCGGGGGAGAGACCCAGTACTTC. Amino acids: CASSPRQGGGETQYF.

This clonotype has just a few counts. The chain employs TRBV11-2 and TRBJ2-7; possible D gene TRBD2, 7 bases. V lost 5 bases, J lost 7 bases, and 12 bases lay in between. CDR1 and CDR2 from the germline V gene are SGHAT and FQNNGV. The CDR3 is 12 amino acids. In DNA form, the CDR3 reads TGTGCCAGCAGCGCGGGGGCGGGAGAGCAGTACTTC. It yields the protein CASSAGAGEQYF. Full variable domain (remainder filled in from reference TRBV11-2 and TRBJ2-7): EAGVAQSPRYKIIEKRQSVAFWCNPISGHATLYWYQQILGQGPKLLIQFQNNGVVDDSQLPKDRFSAERLKGVDSTLKIQPAKLEDSAVYLCASSAGAGEQYFGPGTRLTVT.

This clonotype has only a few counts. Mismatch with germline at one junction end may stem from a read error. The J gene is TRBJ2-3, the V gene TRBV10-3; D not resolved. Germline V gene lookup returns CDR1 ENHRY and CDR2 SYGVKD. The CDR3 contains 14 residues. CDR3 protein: CAINEFSSTDTQYF. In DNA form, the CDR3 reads TGTGCCATCAATGAGTTTTCGAGCACAGATACGCAGTATTTT.

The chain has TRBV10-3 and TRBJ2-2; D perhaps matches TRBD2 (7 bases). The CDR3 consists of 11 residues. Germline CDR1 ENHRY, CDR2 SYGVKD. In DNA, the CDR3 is TGTGGGACTAGGGGGACCGGGGAGCTGTTTTTT. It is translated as CGTRGTGELFF.